This record covers a single T cell receptor beta chain. These data come from a study of T cell responses to AZD1222 COVID-19 vaccine. This table comes from immunoSEQ multiplex PCR, and its TCRdb copy is limited to in-frame clones, with some not included. The profile covers 95,000 to 100,000 clones, with about 90% appearing a single time and 15% to 20% taken by the ten largest. Germline V gives CDR1 MDHEN, CDR2 SYDVKM. The CDR3 is 15 amino acids. Trimming at V came to 8 bases and at J to 2 bases, leaving 4 bases not matched to a gene. The specimen was peripheral blood, collected on day 0 of AZD1222 vaccination. This receptor was identified in an adult in good health. J is TRBJ2-6 and V is TRBV28; 9 bases line up with TRBD2. CDR3 DNA sequence: TGTGCCAGCCGCGGGGGGGTAGCTGGGGCCAACGTCCTGACTTTC. Protein product: CASRGGVAGANVLTF.